Sequencing of this T cell receptor (beta chain) was carried out in a study of GPR56 and killer-like receptors on CD4 memory cells (dated by TCRdb to the late 2010s). In the study overall: It was proposed in the study that human CD4+ memory T-cell differentiation and cytokine production potential are marked by progressive acquisition of KLRB1, KLRG1, GPR56 and then KLRF1. The healthy blood donors were described in the study as age-matched to the liver disease patients, whose median age was roughly 70 years.

This clonotype is medium-sized (0.01 to 0.1%), judged from its frequency; no count is recorded. Its recognized antigen is unknown. Prior to TCRbeta sequencing, five KLR/GPR56-defined CD4+ populations were enriched by fluorescence-activated cell sorting. To test whether memory differentiation follows a linear pathway, the researchers sequenced TCRbeta repertoires from five CD4+ T-cell subsets, each defined by expression of KLRB1, KLRG1, GPR56 and KLRF1. TCR-sequenced cells came from peripheral blood of healthy control individuals, reported as five donors in the TCRbeta analysis figure. The researchers collected heparinized peripheral blood and processed every sample within one hour of retrieval. To isolate peripheral blood mononuclear cells, blood was diluted 1:2 in PBS and put through Biocoll density gradient centrifugation at room temperature. Before flow sorting, freshly isolated PBMCs underwent magnetic sorting with anti-CD4 MicroBeads to enrich CD4+ T cells. A BD FACSAria II was used to sort CD4+ T cells enriched from PBMCs of healthy donors according to marker expression. For surface staining, the researchers used Miltenyi Biotec antibodies: anti-KLRB1 clone 191B8, anti-KLRF1 clone 4A4.D10 and anti-KLRG1 clone REA261.

Overall results and qualifications from the work: Rather than covering full repertoires, the diversity and similarity analyses were limited to the 100 most expanded clones in each population. Overlap of TCR repertoires was especially pronounced between late populations 4 and 5, and partly extended to population 3. Low clonal frequency was observed in the marker-negative population, and a progressive increase in clonal frequency, with a corresponding decrease in TCRbeta diversity, was observed along the proposed pathway. Clones dominating late populations 4 and 5 were also found in early populations 1 and 2, and this finding was taken by the authors as evidence for linear differentiation.

The reads were generated on an Illumina HiSeq 2500. The recombined TCRbeta locus was amplified by a previously published PCR protocol to build sequencing libraries. On the authors' methods: Reads whose average quality score was below 30 were removed, and the reads that remained were processed with IMSEQ. Each clonotype was defined by Vbeta gene, Jbeta gene and CDR3 amino acid sequence. The Morisita-Horn index, computed on the top 100 expanded clones, was used to quantify repertoire overlap between populations. Renyi diversity profiles, calculated on the top 100 expanded clones, were used to assess clonal diversity. After reprocessing by TCRdb, each CDR3 protein sequence is one entry, and no DNA is given. The V and J calls were determined by TCRdb, not by the authors. This specimen's table enumerates about 990 distinct CDR3 sequences. The ten largest clones add up to less than 20% of the sample. The germline V gene (reference sequence) specifies SGHNT as CDR1 and YYREEE as CDR2. Measured from the cysteine to the phenylalanine, the CDR3 is 17 residues long. Only the protein sequence is given.

The chain uses TRBV5-4 and TRBJ2-7; TCRdb names TRBD2, which stays unverified in the absence of DNA. The specimen sequenced was memory CD4+ T cells from blood. The clonotype originates from a human donor in good health. CDR3 sequence: CASSLAPTSGFAYEQYF.